A single sample gave rise to the 14 T cell receptor beta chains below, sequenced in a study of blood T cell repertoires in COVID-19. The assay was immunoSEQ multiplex PCR, and TCRdb's table has in-frame clones only and misses some. The sample consists of approximately 380,000 clones, roughly 90% of them appearing once. Sequencing input: PBMCs or T cells enriched from blood (not recorded which). The receptors here all came from a woman in her 40s who had been exposed to COVID-19.

As regards this clone: Within the sample, other DNA sequences also encode this same CDR3. The V call is TRBV9, the J call TRBJ1-3; D gene ambiguous. The V and J ends lost 0 bases and 0 bases respectively, with 4 bases between them. This CDR3 region has 14 residues. In germline, CDR1 is SGDLS, CDR2 YYNGEE. DNA of the CDR3: TGTGCCAGCAGCGTAGGGAGCTCTGGAAACACCATATATTTT. It yields the protein CASSVGSSGNTIYF.

This chain connects TRBV1 to TRBJ2-3; TRBD2, as called in the table, went unchecked against the DNA. TRBV1 counts as a pseudogene. The CDR3 length is 17 residues. As DNA, the CDR3 is TGCACCAGCAGCCAAGAAATTGAGTGGAGCCCGCCAGATACGCAGTATTTT. This translates into CTSSQEIEWSPPDTQYF.

The J gene is TRBJ1-6, the V gene TRBV19, with D uncertain. CDR3 length: 15 residues. Germline V gene lookup returns CDR1 LNHDA and CDR2 SQIVND (reference sequence). Trimming took off 9 bases at V and 0 bases at J, with 12 bases between the two ends. CDR3 sequence reads: CASSAGSSYNSPLHF. In DNA form, the CDR3 reads TGTGCCAGCTCTGCGGGAAGCTCCTATAATTCACCCCTCCACTTT.

The gene calls are TRBV30 and TRBJ2-1; 11 bases fit TRBD2. The CDR3 is made up of 17 amino acids. V lost 3 bases to trimming and J lost 0 bases; unmatched junction nucleotides: 7. Germline V gene data show CDR1 as GTSNPN and CDR2 as SVGIG (reference sequence). The CDR3 protein is CAWRRSGRVSSYNEQFF. The CDR3 nucleotides are TGTGCCTGGAGGCGTAGCGGGAGGGTGAGCTCCTACAATGAGCAGTTCTTC.

The chain uses TRBV10-1 and TRBJ2-7; 8 nucleotides align to TRBD1. Per germline, CDR1 WNHNN and CDR2 SYGVQD (reference sequence). The CDR3 length is 15 residues. J gave up 3 bases and V 2 bases, and 6 bases lay outside the gene matches. CDR3 sequence reads: CASSEVNRGDYEQYF. CDR3 sequence (DNA): TGCGCCAGCAGTGAGGTAAACAGGGGGGACTACGAGCAGTACTTC.

The chain links TRBV5-1 to TRBJ2-1, with D tentatively TRBD2 (6 bases). The CDR3 has 16 residues. V lost 4 bases, J lost 2 bases, and 16 bases lay in between. Looked up from germline, CDR1 is SGHRS and CDR2 is YFSETQ. CDR3 protein: CASSLALGSTYNEQFF. The CDR3 DNA follows: TGCGCCAGCAGCCTTGCTCTCGGGAGCACCTACAATGAGCAGTTCTTC. Drawing the rest from reference TRBV5-1 and TRBJ2-1, the complete variable domain is KAGVTQTPRYLIKTRGQQVTLSCSPISGHRSVSWYQQTPGQGLQFLFEYFSETQRNKGNFPGRFSGRQFSNSRSEMNVSTLELGDSALYLCASSLALGSTYNEQFFGPGTRLTVL.

V and J are TRBV6-1 and TRBJ1-1; 7 bases map to TRBD1. The CDR3 runs to 14 residues. Trimming took 2 bases from V and 7 from J; bases not matched to a gene: 7. Germline values: CDR1 MNHNS, CDR2 SASEGT. CDR3: CASSEPYRGGEAFF. The DNA for the CDR3 is TGTGCCAGCAGTGAACCCTACAGGGGTGGTGAAGCTTTCTTT.

This chain joins TRBV19 and TRBJ1-1, with 7 bases lining up with TRBD1. The CDR3 runs 14 residues. Germline lookup yields CDR1 LNHDA and CDR2 SQIVND (reference sequence). V lost 4 bases to trimming and J lost 1 base; unmatched junction nucleotides: 3. The CDR3 DNA is TGTGCCAGTAGTAAGGGACAGCAGAACACTGAAGCTTTCTTT. Its protein product is CASSKGQQNTEAFF. Supplemented by reference TRBV19 and TRBJ1-1, the full variable domain reads DGGITQSPKYLFRKEGQNVTLSCEQNLNHDAMYWYRQDPGQGLRLIYYSQIVNDFQKGDIAEGYSVSREKKESFPLTVTSAQKNPTAFYLCASSKGQQNTEAFFGQGTRLTVV.

The chain employs TRBV6-5 and TRBJ1-4, with D possibly TRBD1 on 6 matching bases. V shed 4 bases and J shed 0 bases, with 12 bases lying between them. The germline gives CDR1 MNHEY, CDR2 SVGAGI. The CDR3 spans 16 residues. Here the CDR3 DNA reads TGTGCCAGCAGTTCCAGGGGTGGGTCAACTAATGAAAAACTGTTTTTT. Translated: CASSSRGGSTNEKLFF.

J is TRBJ1-5 and V is TRBV28, with D maybe TRBD1 (5 bases). V was shortened by 3 bases and J by 5 bases, with 17 bases between the two germline ends. Germline V gene data show CDR1 as MDHEN and CDR2 as SYDVKM. There are 16 residues in the CDR3. CDR3 sequence (DNA): TGTGCCAGCAGTTTGGGTCAGGGAAGGTCGGATCAGCCCCAGCATTTT. Protein sequence: CASSLGQGRSDQPQHF.

The genes are TRBV5-1 and TRBJ1-3, with D tentatively TRBD1 (6 bases). The CDR3 runs 16 residues. The V gene lost 4 bases and the J gene lost 2 bases, with 16 bases spanning the gap. Germline CDR1 and CDR2: SGHRS and YFSETQ. CDR3 sequence reads: CASSLLTGSAGNTIYF. DNA for the CDR3: TGCGCCAGCAGCCTACTGACAGGTAGTGCTGGAAACACCATATATTTT.

As regards this clone: One junction end does not reproduce the germline sequence, and a read error may be involved. The gene calls are TRBV25-1 and TRBJ2-2; 11 bases align to TRBD1. In germline, CDR1 is MGHDK, CDR2 SYGVNS. This CDR3 has 16 amino acids. The CDR3 sequence: CASSAGTGGDFRGAVF. The CDR3 region has the DNA TGTGCCAGCAGTGCCGGGACAGGGGGAGACTTCCGGGGAGCTGTTTTT.

The chain combines TRBV21-1 with TRBJ2-7; TRBD1, the table's D call, lacks a check against the DNA. TRBV21-1 is noted as a pseudogene. The CDR3 runs to 15 residues. The CDR3 region has the DNA TGTGCCAGCATCCGACCACTAGACAGGGTGAGGGAGCAGTACTTC. Its protein product is CASIRPLDRVREQYF.

The chain links TRBV7-8 to TRBJ1-5; no clear D gene. Germline CDR1 SGHVS, CDR2 FQNEAQ. V lost 1 base, J lost 0 bases, and 10 bases lay in between. The CDR3 has 16 residues. CDR3 nucleotide sequence: TGTGCCAGCAGCTTAGGGTCGAGGAATAGCAATCAGCCCCAGCATTTT. Encoded protein: CASSLGSRNSNQPQHF.